These T cell receptor beta chains were read from a single sample in a study of T cell changes during pregnancy in multiple sclerosis. Sequenced by immunoSEQ multiplex PCR; TCRdb stores in-frame clones only, minus some. Here the sample spans about 64,000 clones, more than 90% being singletons. Sequences were derived from peripheral blood, sampled in the second trimester of pregnancy. All receptors come from a female donor with multiple sclerosis, enrolled in a pregnancy study. Each CDR3 is given with its conserved first and last residue. D genes are given only for firm matches. Size values are once, few and many counts, or a class for expanded clones, and some rows have none.

TRBJ2-1 TRBV7-8 NA TRBD2 CASSLGRLAGGPSSRNEQFF TGTGCCAGCAGCTTAGGGCGACTAGCGGGAGGACCCAGCTCCAGGAATGAGCAGTTCTTC
TRBJ1-4 TRBV7-9 NA NA CASSPTGTIEEKLFF TGTGCCAGCAGTCCAACAGGGACGATCGAAGAAAAACTGTTTTTT
TRBJ2-5 TRBV7-9 NA TRBD2 CASSTPAGGWQETQYF TGTGCCAGCAGCACCCCAGCGGGAGGTTGGCAAGAGACCCAGTACTTC
TRBJ2-7 TRBV5-4 NA TRBD2 CASSRGGSGRGYEQYF TGTGCCAGCAGCCGCGGAGGTAGCGGGAGGGGCTACGAGCAGTACTTC
TRBJ1-1 TRBV19 NA NA CASSMEVMNTEAFF TGTGCCAGTAGTATGGAGGTCATGAACACTGAAGCTTTCTTT
TRBJ1-2 TRBV4-2 NA TRBD1 CASSQQKQGPTNYGYTF TGTGCCAGCAGCCAACAGAAACAGGGGCCTACTAACTATGGCTACACCTTC
TRBJ2-3 TRBV5-8 NA NA CASSLRADTQYF TGTGCCAGCAGCTTGCGAGCAGATACGCAGTATTTT
TRBJ2-3 TRBV5-6 NA TRBD2 CASSSGLAGVSGSTDTQYF TGTGCCAGCAGCTCGGGACTAGCGGGAGTGTCAGGGAGCACAGATACGCAGTATTTT
TRBJ2-1 TRBV4-1 NA NA CASSQVFSDSSYNEQFF TGCGCCAGCAGCCAAGTTTTCAGCGATAGCTCCTACAATGAGCAGTTCTTC
TRBJ2-1 TRBV10-3 NA TRBD2 CAISLTSGRANEQFF TGTGCCATCAGTCTGACTAGCGGGAGGGCCAATGAGCAGTTCTTC
TRBJ1-3 TRBV9 NA TRBD1 CASSEGTVVSGNTIYF TGTGCCAGCAGCGAAGGGACAGTAGTCTCTGGAAACACCATATATTTT
TRBJ2-3 TRBV11-2 NA NA CASSFPGSGTDTQYF TGTGCCAGCAGCTTCCCAGGTAGTGGCACAGATACGCAGTATTTT
TRBJ2-3 TRBV2 few NA CASSESGDTQYF TGTGCCAGCAGTGAATCCGGAGATACGCAGTATTTT
TRBJ1-2 TRBV6-5 NA NA CASSRGPTAYGYTF TGTGCCAGCAGTCGTGGCCCGACAGCCTATGGCTACACCTTC
TRBJ1-1 TRBV6-1 few TRBD1 CASTNRGLETEAFF TGTGCCAGCACCAACAGGGGATTGGAAACTGAAGCTTTCTTT
TRBJ2-5 TRBV20-1 NA NA CSAGGGTQYF TGCAGTGCGGGAGGTGGGACCCAGTACTTC
TRBJ2-7 TRBV29-1 NA TRBD2 CSVEGLFYEQYF TGCAGCGTTGAGGGACTATTCTACGAGCAGTACTTC
TRBJ1-2 TRBV5-4 NA NA CASSSFPRWRWGYTF TGTGCCAGCAGCTCCTTCCCCCGGTGGAGATGGGGCTACACCTTC
TRBJ2-1 TRBV4-1 NA NA CASSQDPFTRQFF TGCGCCAGCAGCCAAGATCCCTTTACGCGGCAGTTCTTC
TRBJ1-2 TRBV29-1 NA TRBD1 CSVEGSGGGYTF TGCAGCGTTGAAGGGTCAGGGGGTGGCTACACCTTC
TRBJ2-3 TRBV28 once TRBD2 CASSFSRFTSGRAFSVDTQYF TGTGCCAGCAGTTTTTCTCGTTTCACTAGCGGGAGGGCCTTTTCGGTAGATACGCAGTATTTT
TRBJ1-2 TRBV18 NA NA CASSRDRDGYTF TGTGCCAGCTCACGAGACAGAGATGGCTACACCTTC
TRBJ2-1 TRBV14 NA TRBD2 CASTPTSAPTHNEQFF TGTGCCAGCACACCGACTAGCGCGCCAACGCACAATGAGCAGTTCTTC
TRBJ1-5 TRBV19 medium-sized TRBD1 CATESGTGLRQPQHF TGTGCCACCGAAAGTGGGACAGGGTTAAGACAGCCCCAGCATTTT
TRBJ2-1 TRBV7-9 NA NA CASSGPPGTLNNEQFF TGTGCCAGCAGCGGGCCCCCCGGGACACTAAACAATGAGCAGTTCTTC
TRBJ2-7 TRBV2 NA TRBD2 CASSGQLAGGFYEQYF TGTGCCAGCAGTGGGCAACTAGCGGGAGGCTTCTACGAGCAGTACTTC
TRBJ2-1 TRBV14 NA TRBD2 CASSQGTSGLYNEQFF TGTGCCAGCAGCCAAGGGACTAGCGGGCTTTACAATGAGCAGTTCTTC
TRBJ2-7 TRBV4-2 NA TRBD1 CASSQESDRGPGGPYEQYF TGTGCCAGCAGCCAAGAGTCCGACAGGGGGCCTGGCGGACCCTACGAGCAGTACTTC
TRBJ2-3 TRBV5-4 NA TRBD2 CASSWGGGRGFGTQYF TGTGCCAGCAGCTGGGGGGGAGGGAGGGGCTTTGGTACGCAGTATTTT
TRBJ2-3 TRBV28 NA NA CASSPSDLPRYTDTQYF TGTGCCAGCAGTCCATCCGACTTGCCCCGCTACACAGATACGCAGTATTTT
TRBJ2-5 TRBV7-2 NA NA CASSAETQETQYF TGTGCCAGCAGCGCAGAGACTCAAGAGACCCAGTACTTC
TRBJ2-1 TRBV14 NA TRBD2 CASSPRTSGSLFF TGTGCCAGCAGTCCGAGGACTAGCGGGAGTCTGTTCTTC
TRBJ2-5 TRBV9 NA TRBD1 CASSVATRDSQETQYF TGTGCCAGCAGCGTAGCTACCAGGGACAGCCAAGAGACCCAGTACTTC
TRBJ2-3 TRBV18 NA TRBD2 CASSLGLAGTDTQYF TGTGCCAGCTCCCTCGGACTAGCGGGCACAGATACGCAGTATTTT
TRBJ2-1 TRBV7-9 NA NA CASSLELNEQFF TGTGCCAGCAGCTTAGAACTTAATGAGCAGTTCTTC
TRBJ2-5 TRBV2 NA NA CASPEAPEETQYF TGTGCCAGCCCTGAGGCGCCAGAAGAGACCCAGTACTTC
TRBJ2-3 TRBV5-4 once NA CASSLTHSMLTLTDTQYF TGTGCCAGCAGCTTGACGCATTCCATGCTCACTCTCACAGATACGCAGTATTTT
TRBJ2-5 TRBV9 NA NA CASSVAVGGGQETQYF TGTGCCAGCAGCGTAGCCGTGGGAGGGGGCCAAGAGACCCAGTACTTC
TRBJ1-4 TRBV19 NA TRBD1 CASRGTGDEKLFF TGTGCCAGTAGAGGGACAGGGGATGAAAAACTGTTTTTT
TRBJ1-3 TRBV5-1 NA TRBD1 CASSLGQGQGANTIYF TGCGCCAGCAGCTTGGGCCAGGGACAGGGGGCAAACACCATATATTTT
TRBJ2-1 TRBV27 NA TRBD2 CASATGGTSGYNEQFF TGTGCCAGCGCTACCGGGGGGACTAGCGGATACAATGAGCAGTTCTTC